This is a list of T cell receptor beta chains from one sample in a study of T-cell memory formation after mild COVID-19. MiXCR, applied by TCRdb to the 5' RACE reads, yields one record per CDR3 protein. This table holds under 550,000 distinct CDR3 sequences, 15% to 20% found once. Sequenced material: PBMCs or a T cell subset sorted from them (not recorded which). These receptors came from a young man who had mild COVID-19 (a few samples of this study predate the infection). Cell type and time point are not known. Each CDR3 is given with its conserved first and last residue. Each record gives: D gene, J gene, clone size, V gene, CDR3 protein, CDR3 DNA. A D gene is named only where the DNA matches it firmly. Clone size appears in some rows only: once, few, many, or a class for an expanded clone.

>TRBD1|TRBJ2-1|few|TRBV12-3/TRBV12-4
CASSARGRRVAFF
TGTGCCAGCAGTGCCAGGGGGCGAAGGGTTGCGTTCTTC
>NA|TRBJ2-2|many|TRBV7-2
CASSLTPGRNTGELFF
TGTGCCAGCAGCTTAACTCCAGGGCGGAACACCGGGGAGCTGTTTTTT
>TRBD2|TRBJ2-5|NA|TRBV9
CASSAYYAGEETQYF
TGTGCCAGCAGCGCATACTACGCGGGGGAAGAGACCCAGTACTTC
>NA|TRBJ2-2|NA|TRBV9
CASSVGGATTGELFF
TGTGCCAGCAGCGTAGGGGGGGCAACCACCGGGGAGCTGTTTTTT
>TRBD1|TRBJ1-4|NA|TRBV12-3/TRBV12-4
CASTPGDRGEKLFF
TGTGCCAGCACCCCGGGGGACAGGGGTGAAAAACTGTTTTTT
>TRBD1|TRBJ1-2|NA|TRBV29-1
CSVVQGERSYTF
TGCAGCGTTGTACAGGGGGAGCGGAGCTACACCTTC
>NA|TRBJ2-7|NA|TRBV29-1
CSVEDRMTDSYEQYF
TGCAGCGTTGAAGATCGTATGACGGATAGTTACGAGCAGTACTTC
>NA|TRBJ1-2|NA|TRBV7-6
CASSLGGDGYTF
TGTGCCAGCAGCTTAGGGGGAGATGGCTACACCTTC
>NA|TRBJ1-5|NA|TRBV5-1
CASSLGDTSNQPQHF
TGCGCCAGCAGCTTGGGCGATACTAGCAATCAGCCCCAGCATTTT
>NA|TRBJ1-4|few|TRBV28
CASRQMDEKLFF
TGTGCCAGCAGGCAAATGGATGAAAAACTGTTTTTT
>NA|TRBJ2-5|few|TRBV7-6
CASSLEGGGLIETQYF
TGTGCCAGCAGCTTAGAAGGTGGGGGATTGATCGAGACCCAGTACTTC
>NA|TRBJ2-4|few|TRBV5-1
CASSVSPGPPNIQYF
TGCGCCAGCAGCGTCTCCCCGGGGCCACCGAACATTCAGTACTTC
>NA|TRBJ1-1|NA|TRBV6-5
CASSEIRPAGDTEAFF
TGTGCCAGCAGTGAGATCAGGCCCGCTGGGGACACTGAAGCTTTCTTT
>NA|TRBJ2-4|NA|TRBV15
CATSRGTGTGLRNIQYF
TGTGCCACCAGCAGAGGCACCGGCACAGGGCTTAGGAACATTCAGTACTTC
>NA|TRBJ1-2|few|TRBV12-3/TRBV12-4
CASSFVGGYTF
TGTGCCAGCAGTTTCGTGGGTGGCTACACCTTC
>NA|TRBJ2-2|many|TRBV5-1
CASTWLWKGTGELFF
TGCGCCAGCACATGGTTGTGGAAAGGCACCGGGGAGCTGTTTTTT
>TRBD1|TRBJ1-6|few|TRBV27
CASRPISGQNSPLHF
TGTGCCAGCAGACCTATCTCGGGACAGAATTCACCCCTCCACTTT
>NA|TRBJ1-6|NA|TRBV7-2
CASSFSPNPLHF
TGTGCCAGCAGCTTCTCGCCCAATCCCCTCCACTTT
>NA|TRBJ2-3|many|TRBV5-1
CASSSDTAVGTQYF
TGCGCCAGCAGCTCAGACACCGCGGTGGGTACGCAGTATTTT
>NA|TRBJ1-1|many|TRBV6-5
CASSYSRNTEAFF
TGTGCCAGCAGCTATTCAAGGAACACTGAAGCTTTCTTT
>NA|TRBJ2-1|NA|TRBV4-2
CASSLNTGPYNEQFF
TGTGCCAGCAGCCTCAACACCGGGCCCTACAATGAGCAGTTCTTC
>TRBD2|TRBJ2-2|NA|TRBV5-1
CASSPRLAGYTGELFF
TGCGCCAGCAGCCCCAGACTAGCGGGGTACACCGGGGAGCTGTTTTTT
>TRBD2|TRBJ2-3|NA|TRBV7-3
CASSLQRGTDTQYF
TGTGCCAGCAGCTTACAGCGGGGGACAGATACGCAGTATTTT
>TRBD2|TRBJ2-5|NA|TRBV18
CASSRGTSGAQETQYF
TGTGCCAGCTCAAGAGGGACTAGCGGAGCACAAGAGACCCAGTACTTC
>TRBD2|TRBJ2-3|few|TRBV7-8
CAGQRGGTDTQYF
TGTGCCGGGCAGCGGGGGGGTACAGATACGCAGTATTTT
>TRBD1|TRBJ1-1|NA|TRBV20-1
CSAPRTGGMNTEAFF
TGCAGTGCCCCGAGGACAGGTGGCATGAACACTGAAGCTTTCTTT
>NA|TRBJ2-7|NA|TRBV19
CASTGDSYEQYF
TGTGCCAGTACGGGGGACTCCTACGAGCAGTACTTC
>NA|TRBJ2-2|few|TRBV24-1
CATSQGIDGELFF
TGTGCCACCAGTCAGGGGATAGACGGGGAGCTGTTTTTT
>NA|TRBJ1-2|few|TRBV5-1
CASSLVTGTVPHYGYTF
TGCGCCAGCAGTCTGGTGACGGGCACAGTCCCGCACTATGGCTACACCTTC
>NA|TRBJ2-7|NA|TRBV4-3
CASSQDLSSGEQYF
TGCGCCAGCAGCCAAGATCTTTCCAGCGGTGAGCAGTACTTC
>TRBD1|TRBJ2-7|few|TRBV20-1
CSAVGTGVDYEQYF
TGCAGTGCGGTCGGGACAGGGGTTGACTACGAGCAGTACTTC
>NA|TRBJ2-7|few|TRBV19
CASSDLPGTSYYEQYF
TGTGCCAGTAGTGACTTGCCCGGGACATCCTATTACGAGCAGTACTTC
>NA|TRBJ1-1|few|TRBV2
CASSGDVQGEAFF
TGTGCCAGCAGTGGGGACGTACAAGGAGAAGCTTTCTTT